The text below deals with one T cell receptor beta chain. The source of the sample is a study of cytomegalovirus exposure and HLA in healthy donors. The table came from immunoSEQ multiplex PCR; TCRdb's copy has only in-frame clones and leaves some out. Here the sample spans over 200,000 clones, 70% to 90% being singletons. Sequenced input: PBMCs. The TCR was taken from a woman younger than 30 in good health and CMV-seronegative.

Here the CDR3 DNA reads TGTGCCAGCAGAGATTTGAGTGGCACTGAAGCTTTCTTT. This sequence encodes CASRDLSGTEAFF. The rearrangement links TRBV6-5 to TRBJ1-1; D gene ambiguous. This CDR3 contains 13 residues. Germline V gene lookup returns CDR1 MNHEY and CDR2 SVGAGI. The V gene lost 6 bases and the J gene lost 4 bases, with 12 bases spanning the gap.